This T cell receptor beta chain was identified in a study of pediatric ulcerative colitis. Regarding the study as a whole: A couple of rectal CDR3 clonotypes occurred in all ulcerative colitis patients.

The assay was run at survey level. The data were produced by immunoSEQ multiplex PCR, yet TCRdb's version contains in-frame clones alone and is incomplete. Seen here are approximately 30,000 clones, about four fifths observed once, and the top ten hold around 4.4%. Blood was drawn at the time of colonoscopy. V was pared by 7 bases and J by 0 bases, with 19 bases between. Per the germline V gene, CDR1 is MRHNA and CDR2 is SNTAGT. The CDR3 spans 17 residues. In the case of this clone: The target antigen is unknown.

The clonotype comes from a boy younger than 18 with severe ulcerative colitis. The sequenced material came from blood. This chain links TRBV6-4 with TRBJ1-5; D is perhaps TRBD1 (6 bases). CDR3 coding DNA: TGTGCCAGCATGACCGGACAGTGCCACGATAGCAATCAGCCCCAGCATTTT. It translates to CASMTGQCHDSNQPQHF.